This entry lists 10 T cell receptor beta chains sequenced from one sample in a study of blood T cell repertoires in COVID-19. This table comes from immunoSEQ multiplex PCR, and its TCRdb copy is limited to in-frame clones, with some not included. In the table there are 15,000 to 20,000 clones, 75% to 85% of which are singletons. Sequencing used peripheral blood. These receptors originate from a man aged 80 or over with acute or convalescent COVID-19.

This chain uses TRBV19 with TRBJ2-1, with TRBD2 identical over 13 bases. Trimming took 4 bases from V and 5 from J; bases not matched to a gene: 5. CDR3 length equals 16 residues. The V gene's germline CDR1 is LNHDA and CDR2 SQIVND (reference sequence). The chain's CDR3 is CASSTLLAGGHNEQFF. In DNA, the CDR3 is TGTGCCAGTAGTACCCTACTAGCGGGGGGGCACAATGAGCAGTTCTTC.

The V gene is TRBV5-5, the J gene TRBJ1-2; 7 bases line up with TRBD1. V gave up 0 bases and J gave up 5 bases; unmatched junction bases: 7. CDR3 length equals 15 residues. Per germline, CDR1 SGHKS and CDR2 YYEKEE (reference sequence). The chain's CDR3 is CASSLGQGILYGYTF. The CDR3 DNA is TGTGCCAGCAGCTTGGGACAGGGAATATTATATGGCTACACCTTC. The full variable domain, rest sourced from reference TRBV5-5 and TRBJ1-2, is DAGVTQSPTHLIKTRGQQVTLRCSPISGHKSVSWYQQVLGQGPQFIFQYYEKEERGRGNFPDRFSARQFPNYSSELNVNALLLGDSALYLCASSLGQGILYGYTFGSGTRLTVV.

This chain joins TRBV18 and TRBJ2-1; the match to TRBD2 covers 14 bases. The CDR3 consists of 16 residues. Germline CDR1 and CDR2: KGHSH and LQKENI. V shed 5 bases, J shed 6 bases, and the junction held 6 bases outside the gene matches. The CDR3: CASSFSTSGGANEQFF. CDR3 nucleotides: TGTGCCAGCTCATTTTCGACTAGCGGGGGGGCCAATGAGCAGTTCTTC.

This clone came up once. This rearrangement joins TRBV28 to TRBJ2-7; D is uncertain. V dropped 2 bases and J dropped 1 base, with 12 bases sitting between them. This CDR3 contains 15 residues. Per the germline V gene, CDR1 is MDHEN and CDR2 is SYDVKM. CDR3 sequence: CASSLGFEQSYEQYF. CDR3 DNA sequence: TGTGCCAGCAGTTTAGGTTTCGAACAGTCCTACGAGCAGTACTTC.

The sample holds one count of this clone. The chain couples TRBV5-5 to TRBJ2-7, with D perhaps TRBD1 (7 bases). Germline CDR1 and CDR2: SGHKS and YYEKEE (reference sequence). The length of the CDR3 is 15 residues. V was shortened by 1 base and J by 6 bases, with 17 bases between the two germline ends. The CDR3 reads CASSLQGGRTGEQYF. The DNA of the CDR3 is TGTGCCAGCAGCTTGCAGGGGGGAAGGACGGGCGAGCAGTACTTC.

CDR3 DNA: TGTGCCAGCAACTTGGACAGCACTAATGAAAAACTGTTTTTT. The encoded protein is CASNLDSTNEKLFF. This chain links TRBV6-5 with TRBJ1-4; a possible D gene is TRBD1 (6 bases). Germline assignment: CDR1 MNHEY and CDR2 SVGAGI. The V end was cut by 7 bases, the J end by 2 bases, with 11 bases between. The CDR3 length is 14 residues.

The chain joins TRBV9 to TRBJ2-1; D not resolved. Germline loops: CDR1 SGDLS, CDR2 YYNGEE. V lost 0 bases and J lost 0, with 7 bases in between. This CDR3 is built from 15 residues. CDR3 sequence: CASSVGPSSYNEQFF. CDR3 in DNA: TGTGCCAGCAGCGTAGGGCCTAGCTCCTACAATGAGCAGTTCTTC.

The chain joins TRBV6-2 or TRBV6-3 to TRBJ2-7, with 7 bases fitting TRBD1. The V segment lost 2 bases and the J segment 0 bases; nucleotides outside the gene matches: 4. The CDR3 loop spans 15 amino acids. Germline CDR1 is MNHEY and CDR2 is SVGEGT. The CDR3 here is CASSYANRGSYEQYF. For the CDR3, the DNA is TGTGCCAGCAGTTACGCCAACAGGGGCTCCTACGAGCAGTACTTC.

The rearrangement uses TRBV3-1 (or the pseudogene TRBV3-2) and TRBJ2-1; TRBD1 matches at 7 bases. V was clipped by 7 bases and J by 7 bases; unmatched bases: 4. Germline V gene lookup returns CDR1 LGHDT and CDR2 YNNKEL (reference sequence). The CDR3 spans 12 residues. In DNA, the CDR3 is TGTGCCAGCACCGCCAGGGGGAATGAGCAGTTCTTC. Protein: CASTARGNEQFF.

The CDR3 protein is CASSPREQNTEAFF. CDR3 sequence (DNA): TGTGCCAGCTCCCCGAGGGAGCAGAACACTGAAGCTTTCTTT. The V gene is TRBV18, the J gene TRBJ1-1; D is unclear. Between the trimmed V and J ends, which lost 6 bases and 1 base, there was a span of 12 bases. This CDR3 is built from 14 residues. CDR1 and CDR2 from the germline V gene are KGHSH and LQKENI.